The 32 T cell receptor beta chains below come from one sample, sequenced in a study of T cells expressing NK-cell markers. TCRdb re-called the 5' RACE reads; every CDR3 protein appears as one record, without DNA. The sample is made up of approximately 150,000 distinct CDR3 sequences, and the top ten hold 15% to 20% of it. The source material was blood T cells: a sorted CD56 or NKG2C T cell subset, CD4+ or CD8+ T cells, or bulk PBMC T cells (not recorded which). These receptors were obtained from a woman aged 18 to 75 in good health.

The V and J genes are TRBV20-1 and TRBJ2-3; with no DNA, the TCRdb D assignment of TRBD1 cannot be verified. Germline CDR1 and CDR2: DFQATT and SNEGSKA (reference sequence). The CDR3 extends over 14 amino acids. This CDR3 is CSASSAGGADTQYF.

The CDR3 loop is CASSVSGGADEQFF. The chain carries TRBV7-9 and TRBJ2-1; TCRdb outputs TRBD1, but without DNA this stays unchecked. Germline lookup yields CDR1 SEHNR and CDR2 FQNEAQ (reference sequence). The CDR3 has 14 residues.

The chain employs TRBV5-5 and TRBJ2-3. CDR1 is SGHKS, CDR2 YYEKEE, per germline (reference sequence). There are 14 residues in the CDR3. CDR3 loop: CASSLNLTFFWQYF.

V usage is TRBV5-6 and J usage is TRBJ2-7; the D call from TCRdb, TRBD1, cannot be confirmed without DNA. This CDR3 is 14 amino acids long. CDR1 SGHDT and CDR2 YYEEEE come from the germline V gene. CDR3: CASSRPGGVIEQYF.

V is TRBV7-2 and J is TRBJ1-2; TCRdb picks TRBD1, but there is no DNA to check that call. The length of the CDR3 is 13 residues. Germline CDR1 is SGHTA and CDR2 is FQGNSA. The CDR3 sequence: CASIQGQVGGYTF.

This rearrangement joins TRBV5-1 to TRBJ1-2. The CDR3 is 15 amino acids. Germline values: CDR1 SGHRS, CDR2 YFSETQ. The CDR3 loop is CASSLGGSLSYGYTF.

The rearrangement uses TRBV5-1 and TRBJ2-7; there is no DNA to check the TCRdb D call of TRBD1. Looked up from germline, CDR1 is SGHRS and CDR2 is YFSETQ. CDR3 length: 14 residues. CDR3 residues: CASSLAPRVYEQYF.

The genes are TRBV14 and TRBJ2-4; TCRdb outputs TRBD1, but without DNA this stays unchecked. The CDR3 spans 16 residues. Germline assignment: CDR1 SGHDN and CDR2 FVKESK. The CDR3 protein is CASSQAQASFKNIQYF.

The CDR3 loop reads CASSEGQRDTQYF. The gene calls are TRBV7-3 and TRBJ2-3; lacking DNA, the TRBD1 call made by TCRdb goes unchecked. The CDR3 is made up of 13 amino acids. Germline V lookup: CDR1 SGHTA, CDR2 FQGTGA.

V is TRBV12-3 or TRBV12-4 and J is TRBJ1-6; TCRdb picks TRBD1, but there is no DNA to check that call. The CDR3 has 15 amino acids. CDR3 loop: CASTLGTGVHSPLHF.

The gene calls are TRBV5-1 and TRBJ1-6; absent DNA, TCRdb's TRBD1 call cannot be checked. Germline values: CDR1 SGHRS, CDR2 YFSETQ. The CDR3 consists of 17 residues. CDR3 amino acids: CASSLEKPGQHNSPLHF.

V usage is TRBV3-1 and J usage is TRBJ2-3; with no DNA, the TCRdb D assignment of TRBD2 cannot be verified. The CDR3 has 16 residues. Germline CDR1 reads LGHDT; CDR2 reads YNNKEL (reference sequence). The CDR3 protein is CASSLAGVVVSDTQYF.

The J gene is TRBJ1-1, the V gene TRBV6-1; TCRdb picks TRBD1, but there is no DNA to check that call. The CDR3 totals 15 residues. In germline, CDR1 is MNHNS, CDR2 SASEGT. The CDR3 loop reads CASRNPRGANTEAFF.

The V call is TRBV20-1, the J call TRBJ1-5; lacking DNA, the TRBD1 call made by TCRdb goes unchecked. The V gene's germline CDR1 is DFQATT and CDR2 SNEGSKA (reference sequence). The CDR3 spans 14 residues. The CDR3 here is CSARGGVWNQPQHF.

V is TRBV2 and J is TRBJ2-5; no DNA is available, so the TRBD2 call from TCRdb remains unchecked. The germline CDR1 and CDR2 sequences are SNHLY and FYNNEI. This CDR3 is built from 15 residues. The chain's CDR3 is CASSEGPARQETQYF. The entire variable domain, with the rest obtained from reference TRBV2 and TRBJ2-5, is as follows: EPEVTQTPSHQVTQMGQEVILRCVPISNHLYFYWYRQILGQKVEFLVSFYNNEISEKSEIFDDQFSVERPDGSNFTLKIRSTKLEDSAMYFCASSEGPARQETQYFGPGTRLLVL.

The chain joins TRBV3-1 to TRBJ2-1; no DNA is available, so the TRBD1 call from TCRdb remains unchecked. The CDR3 has 16 amino acids. From germline, CDR1 is LGHDT and CDR2 YNNKEL (reference sequence). CDR3 amino acids: CASSHGGTVMVNEQFF.

The CDR3 here is CASSLNLLDYGYTF. The rearrangement uses TRBV27 and TRBJ1-2. Looked up from germline, CDR1 is MNHEY and CDR2 is SMNVEV (reference sequence). This CDR3 has 14 amino acids.

The genes are TRBV12-3 or TRBV12-4 and TRBJ1-1; checking the TCRdb D call of TRBD1 is not possible without DNA. This CDR3 has 15 amino acids. CDR3 protein: CASSLAGGGWTEAFF.

The genes are TRBV3-1 and TRBJ1-5; TCRdb indicates TRBD1, and absent DNA this call remains unverified. CDR1 is LGHDT, CDR2 YNNKEL, per germline (reference sequence). The CDR3 loop spans 15 amino acids. CDR3: CASSHGTGDGQPQHF. Drawing the rest from reference TRBV3-1 and TRBJ1-5, the complete variable domain is DTAVSQTPKYLVTQMGNDKSIKCEQNLGHDTMYWYKQDSKKFLKIMFSYNNKELIINETVPNRFSPKSPDKAHLNLHINSLELGDSAVYFCASSHGTGDGQPQHFGDGTRLSIL.

The chain recombines TRBV28 with TRBJ2-6; TCRdb's D gene call, TRBD1, goes unchecked for lack of DNA. This CDR3 is 15 amino acids long. Germline CDR1 is MDHEN and CDR2 is SYDVKM. The CDR3 loop reads CASSQGRSGANVLTF.

The genes are TRBV25-1 and TRBJ2-3. Germline-derived CDR1 and CDR2 are MGHDK and SYGVNS. The CDR3 totals 14 residues. The CDR3: CASSEDGYADTQYF.

The genes are TRBV10-3 and TRBJ2-7; without DNA, the TCRdb call of TRBD1 cannot be checked. CDR3 length: 19 residues. Germline CDR1 is ENHRY and CDR2 is SYGVKD. The CDR3 loop is CAIRRKTGTGVMSDYEQYF.

The chain is built from TRBV5-1 and TRBJ1-5; TCRdb names TRBD1, which stays unverified in the absence of DNA. CDR1 is SGHRS and CDR2 is YFSETQ in the germline V gene. The CDR3 spans 14 residues. The CDR3 region is CASSFGQGSQPQHF.

The chain has TRBV2 and TRBJ1-3; TCRdb's D call, TRBD1, is unchecked because there is no DNA. Germline loops: CDR1 SNHLY, CDR2 FYNNEI. The CDR3 is 15 residues long. CDR3 protein: CASNPDRSSGNTIYF.

This chain joins TRBV5-5 and TRBJ1-1. The CDR3 is 15 residues long. CDR1 and CDR2 (germline): SGHKS, YYEKEE (reference sequence). This CDR3 reads CASSLGRPMNTEAFF.

The CDR3 here is CASSRDHGGNTEAFF. The chain has TRBV3-1 and TRBJ1-1. Germline loops: CDR1 LGHDT, CDR2 YNNKEL (reference sequence). The CDR3 spans 15 residues.

The chain carries TRBV9 and TRBJ2-5; no DNA is available, so the TRBD2 call from TCRdb remains unchecked. The CDR3 spans 15 residues. Germline V gene data show CDR1 as SGDLS and CDR2 as YYNGEE. CDR3 sequence reads: CASSISGAKGETQYF.

V usage is TRBV7-2 and J usage is TRBJ2-3; the TCRdb call, TRBD2, lacks DNA for checking. CDR1 and CDR2 (germline): SGHTA, FQGNSA. The CDR3 is 16 residues long. The chain's CDR3 is CASSKDSGASTDTQYF.

V and J are TRBV20-1 and TRBJ2-5; without DNA, the TCRdb call of TRBD1 cannot be checked. Per the germline V gene, CDR1 is DFQATT and CDR2 is SNEGSKA (reference sequence). The CDR3 runs to 13 residues. The CDR3 here is CSARGPGTPSQYF.

The chain employs TRBV7-9 and TRBJ1-6. The CDR3 is 13 amino acids. Looked up from germline, CDR1 is SEHNR and CDR2 is FQNEAQ (reference sequence). CDR3 sequence: CASSLGGNSPLHF.

The CDR3 protein is CSASLTTSGRGETQYF. This rearrangement joins TRBV20-1 to TRBJ2-5; lacking DNA, the TRBD2 call made by TCRdb goes unchecked. From germline, CDR1 is DFQATT and CDR2 SNEGSKA (reference sequence). The CDR3 loop spans 16 amino acids.

The genes are TRBV12-3 or TRBV12-4 and TRBJ1-3. The CDR3 is made up of 15 amino acids. The CDR3: CASSPIGNSGNTIYF.